Presented here are 10 T cell receptor beta chains from one specimen sequenced in a study of blood T cell repertoires in COVID-19 (dated by TCRdb to 2019 to 2021). Library preparation used the immunoSEQ multiplex PCR assay. Not all clones reach the TCRdb copy of this immuneACCESS table, which keeps in-frame sequences only. Checked studies attribute under half of the gap to unresolved V genes and leave the rest unexplained. The table for this sample lists some 220,000 clones; around 85% of them were counted only once. Approximately 6.3% of the sample belongs to the ten largest clones. What was sequenced was peripheral blood. Every receptor here comes from a woman aged 55 to 70 with active or convalescent COVID-19.

V usage is TRBV4-1 and J usage is TRBJ2-2, with 7 positions matching TRBD2. The CDR3 contains 17 residues. Germline V CDR1 and CDR2: MGHRA, YSYEKL. V gave up 4 bases and J gave up 5 bases; unmatched junction bases: 13. The CDR3 protein is CASSPSSGTAGTGELFF. Here the CDR3 DNA reads TGCGCCAGCAGCCCTTCTAGCGGAACAGCAGGAACCGGGGAGCTGTTTTTT.

The genes are TRBV7-8 and TRBJ2-4; 7 nucleotides agree with TRBD1. CDR1 is SGHVS, CDR2 FQNEAQ, per germline. Losses at the gene ends were 5 bases for V and 8 bases for J; bases not matched to a gene: 6. There are 13 residues in the CDR3. The CDR3 sequence is CASSLGQADIQYF. For the CDR3, the DNA is TGTGCCAGCAGCCTCGGACAGGCTGACATTCAGTACTTC.

The chain combines TRBV3-1 (or the pseudogene TRBV3-2) with TRBJ1-4; 7 bases fit TRBD1. The CDR3 covers 16 residues. Germline CDR1 LGHDT, CDR2 YNNKEL (reference sequence). V was pared by 3 bases and J by 0 bases, with 4 bases of the junction left unmatched. The CDR3 spells CASSQTGKSTNEKLFF. In DNA form, the CDR3 reads TGTGCCAGCAGCCAGACAGGGAAATCAACTAATGAAAAACTGTTTTTT.

The V and J genes are TRBV7-9 and TRBJ2-1; weak D call: TRBD2 (5 bases). Between the trimmed V and J ends, which lost 5 bases and 8 bases, there was a span of 10 bases. The germline V gene has CDR1 SEHNR and CDR2 FQNEAQ (reference sequence). The CDR3 runs 12 residues. The CDR3 here is CASSLLGHEQFF. CDR3 DNA sequence: TGTGCCAGCAGCCTACTAGGGCATGAGCAGTTCTTC.

This chain joins TRBV19 and TRBJ2-1; possible D gene TRBD1, 6 bases. CDR3 length: 16 residues. V lost 6 bases to trimming and J lost 7 bases, with 22 bases between them. The germline V gene encodes CDR1 LNHDA and CDR2 SQIVND (reference sequence). The DNA of the CDR3 is TGTGCCAGTAGCCCGAAGGGGGACCCCCGGTTAAATGAGCAGTTCTTC. Translated, it gives CASSPKGDPRLNEQFF.

The chain recombines TRBV6-5 with TRBJ1-1, with 8 bases matching TRBD1. The CDR3 loop spans 15 amino acids. CDR1 is MNHEY and CDR2 is SVGAGI in the germline V gene. V was clipped by 8 bases and J by 3 bases; unmatched bases: 11. Here the CDR3 reads CASLPSRGQDTEAFF. The CDR3 nucleotides are TGTGCCAGCTTACCATCCAGGGGGCAGGACACTGAAGCTTTCTTT.

This chain joins TRBV4-1 and TRBJ1-2; 8 positions agree with TRBD1. The trim removed 2 bases at V and 4 bases at J, leaving 6 bases unmatched. The V gene's germline CDR1 is MGHRA and CDR2 YSYEKL. CDR3 size: 15 residues. The DNA of the CDR3 is TGCGCCAGCAGCCAACCTCAGGGGGCGATCTATGGCTACACCTTC. It yields the protein CASSQPQGAIYGYTF.

The rearrangement links TRBV18 to TRBJ1-1; 12 positions agree with TRBD1. The junction had 5 bases not matched to a gene; V was cut back by 6 bases and J by 0 bases. Looked up from germline, CDR1 is KGHSH and CDR2 is LQKENI. The length of the CDR3 is 16 residues. The CDR3 bases are TGTGCCAGCTCCCCGGGACAGGGGGCCTTGAACACTGAAGCTTTCTTT. Encoded protein: CASSPGQGALNTEAFF.

The chain recombines TRBV6-1 with TRBJ1-3; 11 bases fit TRBD1. V lost 1 base, J lost 5 bases, and 4 bases stayed unmatched. The germline V gene has CDR1 MNHNS and CDR2 SASEGT. The CDR3 has 16 amino acids. The chain's CDR3 is CASSEEGQGGRNTIYF. The CDR3 DNA reads TGTGCCAGCAGTGAAGAGGGACAGGGGGGTAGAAACACCATATATTTT.

The chain couples TRBV5-6 to TRBJ2-5; 7 bases map to TRBD2. Germline-derived CDR1 and CDR2 are SGHDT and YYEEEE. The CDR3 has 14 residues. V shed 0 bases and J 5 bases; nucleotides not matched to a gene: 4. The CDR3 nucleotides read TGTGCCAGCAGCTTGGGACTAGCCTCGGAGACCCAGTACTTC. It is translated as CASSLGLASETQYF.